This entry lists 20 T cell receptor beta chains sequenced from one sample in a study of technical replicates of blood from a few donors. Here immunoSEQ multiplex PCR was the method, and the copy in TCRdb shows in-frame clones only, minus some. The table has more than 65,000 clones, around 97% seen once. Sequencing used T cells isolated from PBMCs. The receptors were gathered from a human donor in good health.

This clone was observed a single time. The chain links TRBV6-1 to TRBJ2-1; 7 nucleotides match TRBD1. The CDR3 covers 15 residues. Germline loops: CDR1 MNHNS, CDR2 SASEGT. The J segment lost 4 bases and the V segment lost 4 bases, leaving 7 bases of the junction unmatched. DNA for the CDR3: TGTGCCAGCAGTGGACAGCAACAGGGGTACAATGAGCAGTTCTTC. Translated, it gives CASSGQQQGYNEQFF.

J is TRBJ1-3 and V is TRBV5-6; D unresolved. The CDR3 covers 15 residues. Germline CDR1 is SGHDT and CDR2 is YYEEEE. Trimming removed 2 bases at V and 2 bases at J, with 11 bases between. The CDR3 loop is CASSFLAGAGNTIYF. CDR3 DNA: TGTGCCAGCAGCTTTTTGGCGGGAGCTGGAAACACCATATATTTT.

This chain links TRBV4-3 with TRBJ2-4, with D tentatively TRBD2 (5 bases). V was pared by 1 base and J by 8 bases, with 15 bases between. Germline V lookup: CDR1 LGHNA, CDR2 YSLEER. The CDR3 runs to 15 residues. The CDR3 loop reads CASSQGEGASDIQYF. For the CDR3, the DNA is TGCGCCAGCAGCCAAGGCGAGGGAGCGTCGGACATTCAGTACTTC.

The CDR3, as DNA: TGTGCCAGCAGCGCGGGAGGCATCCCCGAGCAGTACTTC. Translated: CASSAGGIPEQYF. The genes are TRBV9 and TRBJ2-7; 7 bases line up with TRBD2. Losses at the gene ends were 3 bases for V and 6 bases for J; bases not matched to a gene: 6. The CDR3 extends over 13 amino acids. Germline V gene sequence: CDR1 SGDLS, CDR2 YYNGEE.

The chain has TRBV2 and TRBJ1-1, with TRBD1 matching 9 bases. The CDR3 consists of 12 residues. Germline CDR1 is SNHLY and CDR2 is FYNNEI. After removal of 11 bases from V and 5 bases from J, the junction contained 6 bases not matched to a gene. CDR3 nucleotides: TGTGCCTTAACAGGGGGCTTGACTGAAGCTTTCTTT. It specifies CALTGGLTEAFF.

The CDR3 nucleotides are TGTGCCAGCAATGTCCTCGGCTACGAGCAGTACTTC. Translated, it gives CASNVLGYEQYF. V usage is TRBV6-4 and J usage is TRBJ2-7; D unresolved. In germline, CDR1 is MRHNA, CDR2 SNTAGT. V was clipped by 7 bases and J by 3 bases, with 10 bases between them. This CDR3 has 12 amino acids.

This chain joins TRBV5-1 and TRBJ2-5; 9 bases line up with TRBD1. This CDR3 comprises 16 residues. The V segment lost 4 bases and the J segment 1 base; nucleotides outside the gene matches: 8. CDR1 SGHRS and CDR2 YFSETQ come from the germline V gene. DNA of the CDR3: TGCGCCAGCAGCCTACAGGGGGCCTCTTCCCAAGAGACCCAGTACTTC. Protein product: CASSLQGASSQETQYF.

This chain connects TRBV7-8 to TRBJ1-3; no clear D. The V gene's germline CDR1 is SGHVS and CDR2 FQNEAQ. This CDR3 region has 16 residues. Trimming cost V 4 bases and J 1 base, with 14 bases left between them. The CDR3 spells CASSSPYRSSGNTIYF. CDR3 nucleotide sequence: TGTGCCAGCAGCTCTCCCTATCGCTCATCTGGAAACACCATATATTTT.

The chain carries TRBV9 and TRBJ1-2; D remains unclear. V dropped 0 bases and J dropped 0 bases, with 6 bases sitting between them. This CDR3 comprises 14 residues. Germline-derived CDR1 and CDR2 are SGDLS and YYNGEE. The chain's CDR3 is CASSVDTANYGYTF. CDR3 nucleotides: TGTGCCAGCAGCGTAGACACAGCTAACTATGGCTACACCTTC.

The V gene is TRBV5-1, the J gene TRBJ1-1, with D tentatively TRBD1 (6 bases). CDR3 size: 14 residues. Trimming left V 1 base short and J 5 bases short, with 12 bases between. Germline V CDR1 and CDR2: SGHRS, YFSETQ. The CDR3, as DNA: TGCGCCAGCAGCTTGAAGGACAGTTGGACTGAAGCTTTCTTT. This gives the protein CASSLKDSWTEAFF.

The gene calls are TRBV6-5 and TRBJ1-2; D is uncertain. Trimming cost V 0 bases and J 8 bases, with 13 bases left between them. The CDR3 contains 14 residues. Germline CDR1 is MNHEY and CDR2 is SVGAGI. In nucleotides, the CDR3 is TGTGCCAGCAGTTACTCGACTCGGGTAGAAGGCTACACCTTC. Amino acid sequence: CASSYSTRVEGYTF.

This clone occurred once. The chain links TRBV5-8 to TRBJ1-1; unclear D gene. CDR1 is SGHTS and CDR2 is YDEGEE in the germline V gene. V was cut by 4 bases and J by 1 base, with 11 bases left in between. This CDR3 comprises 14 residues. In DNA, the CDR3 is TGTGCCAGCAGCCCTCTCAGGCGGAACACTGAAGCTTTCTTT. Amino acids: CASSPLRRNTEAFF. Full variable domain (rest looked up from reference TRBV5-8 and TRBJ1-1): EAGVTQSPTHLIKTRGQQATLRCSPISGHTSVYWYQQALGLGLQFLLWYDEGEERNRGNFPPRFSGRQFPNYSSELNVNALELEDSALYLCASSPLRRNTEAFFGQGTRLTVV.

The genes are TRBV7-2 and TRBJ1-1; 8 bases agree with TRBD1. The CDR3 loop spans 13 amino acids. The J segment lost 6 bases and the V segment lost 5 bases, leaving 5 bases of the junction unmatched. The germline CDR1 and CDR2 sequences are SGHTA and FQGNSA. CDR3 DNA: TGTGCCAGCAGCAGAGACAGGGGAGCTGAAGCTTTCTTT. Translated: CASSRDRGAEAFF.

This CDR3 is CASRTTGGFINQPQHF. The CDR3 bases are TGTGCCAGCAGGACTACCGGGGGATTTATTAATCAGCCCCAGCATTTT. V usage is TRBV5-8 and J usage is TRBJ1-5, with D possibly matching TRBD1 (5 bases). CDR1 SGHTS and CDR2 YDEGEE come from the germline V gene. This CDR3 is 16 amino acids long. V shed 5 bases and J shed 4 bases, with 19 bases lying between them.

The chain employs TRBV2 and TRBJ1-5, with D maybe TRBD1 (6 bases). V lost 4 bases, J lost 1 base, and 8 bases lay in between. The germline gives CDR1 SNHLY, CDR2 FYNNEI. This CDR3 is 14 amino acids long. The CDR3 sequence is CASSATGSNQPQHF. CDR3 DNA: TGTGCCAGCAGTGCAACAGGGAGCAATCAGCCCCAGCATTTT.

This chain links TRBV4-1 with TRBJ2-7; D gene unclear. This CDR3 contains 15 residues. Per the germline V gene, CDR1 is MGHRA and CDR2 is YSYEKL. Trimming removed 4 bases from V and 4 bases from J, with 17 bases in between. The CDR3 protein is CASSPFLHQLYEQYF. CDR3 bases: TGCGCCAGCAGCCCGTTCTTGCACCAACTTTACGAGCAGTACTTC.

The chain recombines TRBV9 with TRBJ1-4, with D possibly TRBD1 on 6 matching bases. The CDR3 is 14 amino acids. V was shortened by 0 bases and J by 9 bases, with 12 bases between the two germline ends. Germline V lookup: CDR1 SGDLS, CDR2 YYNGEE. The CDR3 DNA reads TGTGCCAGCAGCGTAGAGGGGGGGAGGCAAAAACTGTTTTTT. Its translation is CASSVEGGRQKLFF.

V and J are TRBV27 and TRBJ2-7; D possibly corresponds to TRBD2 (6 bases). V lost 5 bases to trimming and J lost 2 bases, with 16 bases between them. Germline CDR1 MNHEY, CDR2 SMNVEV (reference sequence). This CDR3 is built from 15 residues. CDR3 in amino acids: CASSGSSESAYEQYF. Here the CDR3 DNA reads TGTGCCAGCAGTGGTTCTAGCGAATCCGCCTACGAGCAGTACTTC.

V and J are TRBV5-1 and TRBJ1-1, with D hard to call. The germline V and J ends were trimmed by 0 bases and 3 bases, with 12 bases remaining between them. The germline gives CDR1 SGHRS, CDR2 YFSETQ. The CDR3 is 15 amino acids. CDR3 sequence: CASSLGRELDTEAFF. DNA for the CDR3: TGCGCCAGCAGCTTGGGCCGGGAATTGGACACTGAAGCTTTCTTT.

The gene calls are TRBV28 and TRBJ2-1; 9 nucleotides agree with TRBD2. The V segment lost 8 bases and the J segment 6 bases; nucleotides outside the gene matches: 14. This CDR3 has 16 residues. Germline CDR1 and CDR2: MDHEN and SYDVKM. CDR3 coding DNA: TGTGCCAGCTTACTGCCGGGACTAGCTGGACTCAATGAGCAGTTCTTC. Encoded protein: CASLLPGLAGLNEQFF.